Shown below are 30 T cell receptor beta chains from a single sample sequenced in a study of T cell repertoires in cytomegalovirus infection. These receptors are not linked to any known antigen. MiXCR was run by TCRdb on the reads, yielding one entry per CDR3 protein. The sample contains fewer than 900,000 distinct CDR3 sequences, around 29% of which appear only once. The material sequenced was cultured CD8+ T cells from PBMCs, taken from culture after CMV antigen stimulation. Receptors originate from a human donor in good health (CMV status not recorded). Some clones in this sample may be carry-over from other donors' samples.

The chain carries TRBV6-5 and TRBJ2-5; the D is unclear. There are 15 residues in the CDR3. Germline V gene lookup returns CDR1 MNHEY and CDR2 SVGAGI. The ends were cut back, 0 bases at V and 5 bases at J, with 13 bases in the middle. CDR3 sequence reads: CASSYSKGLAETQYF. The CDR3 nucleotides read TGTGCCAGCAGTTACTCGAAAGGCCTGGCGGAGACCCAGTACTTC.

The rearrangement links TRBV5-3 to TRBJ2-2; D remains ambiguous. TRBV5-3 is flagged as an ORF with uncertain function. The ends were cut back, 8 bases at V and 7 bases at J, with 15 bases in the middle. The CDR3 is made up of 13 amino acids. The CDR3 loop is CASCILSSGELFF. CDR3 DNA sequence: TGTGCCAGCTGTATCCTCAGCAGCGGGGAGCTGTTTTTT.

This clonotype was detected ten times or more. The rearrangement uses TRBV7-2 and TRBJ1-6; D may be TRBD1 (6 bases). Deletions cut 5 bases from V and 4 bases from J, with 15 bases between. The CDR3 runs to 16 residues. Germline V gene lookup returns CDR1 SGHTA and CDR2 FQGNSA. The CDR3 protein is CASSRLDRLYNSPLHF. CDR3 DNA: TGTGCCAGCAGCCGACTCGACAGGCTATATAATTCACCCCTCCACTTT.

This chain uses TRBV20-1 with TRBJ2-2, with 8 bases aligning to TRBD1. J gave up 3 bases and V 5 bases, and 2 bases lay outside the gene matches. In germline, CDR1 is DFQATT, CDR2 SNEGSKA (reference sequence). The CDR3 has 13 amino acids. CDR3 coding DNA: TGCAGTGCTTGGACAGGGCACACCGGGGAGCTGTTTTTT. Its translation: CSAWTGHTGELFF.

The rearrangement links TRBV4-2 to TRBJ2-1; unclear D gene. V was clipped by 0 bases and J by 4 bases, with 13 bases between them. Germline CDR1 is LGHNA and CDR2 is YNFKEQ. The CDR3 contains 16 residues. The CDR3 loop reads CASSQDRRFGYNEQFF. In DNA, the CDR3 is TGTGCCAGCAGCCAAGATCGGAGATTTGGGTACAATGAGCAGTTCTTC.

The chain joins TRBV6-2 or TRBV6-3 to TRBJ2-7; D possibly corresponds to TRBD1 (5 bases). With 4 bases removed from V and 2 bases from J, the gap between germline ends came to 15 bases. The germline gives CDR1 MNHEY, CDR2 SVGEGT. The CDR3 loop spans 15 amino acids. CDR3 region: CASSSSDTLTYEQYV. CDR3 coding DNA: TGTGCCAGCAGTTCCTCGGACACACTAACCTACGAGCAGTACGTC.

The genes are TRBV6-2 or TRBV6-3 and TRBJ1-5, with D possibly being TRBD1 (5 bases). The CDR3 totals 14 residues. Trimming removed 7 bases at V and 3 bases at J, with 13 bases between. Germline CDR1 is MNHEY and CDR2 is SVGEGT. The CDR3: CASTSIGTNQPQHF. The CDR3 coding sequence is TGTGCCAGCACCTCAATCGGGACCAATCAGCCCCAGCATTTT.

The chain links TRBV7-9 to TRBJ1-1; D unresolved. The CDR3 runs to 14 residues. CDR1 and CDR2 from the germline V gene are SEHNR and FQNEAQ (reference sequence). Trimming left V 4 bases short and J 1 base short, with 10 bases between. CDR3 nucleotides: TGTGCCAGCAGCTCCGCTGAATGGAACACTGAAGCTTTCTTT. As protein: CASSSAEWNTEAFF.

This sequence joins TRBV6-6 and TRBJ1-6, with 10 bases that match TRBD1. CDR3 length equals 17 residues. V lost 4 bases, J lost 6 bases, and 9 bases stayed unmatched. Germline V gene lookup returns CDR1 MNHNY and CDR2 SVGAGI (reference sequence). CDR3 DNA: TGTGCCAGCAGTTCGGACAGGGGGGTAGGTGGTAATTCACCCCTCCACTTT. It is translated as CASSSDRGVGGNSPLHF.

The sample holds many counts of this clonotype. This chain joins TRBV6-6 and TRBJ2-7; the match to TRBD2 covers 7 bases. Per the germline V gene, CDR1 is MNHNY and CDR2 is SVGAGI (reference sequence). The CDR3 extends over 14 amino acids. Losses at the gene ends were 6 bases for V and 1 base for J; bases not matched to a gene: 6. The DNA for the CDR3 is TGTGCCAGCAGCTACGGACTAGGATCCTACGAGCAGTACTTC. Amino acid sequence: CASSYGLGSYEQYF.

This sequence joins TRBV6-6 and TRBJ2-5; no definite D call. The V and J ends lost 5 bases and 1 base respectively, with 14 bases between them. This CDR3 has 15 residues. Germline CDR1 MNHNY, CDR2 SVGAGI (reference sequence). CDR3 region: CASSGEFRVQETQYF. The CDR3 coding sequence is TGTGCCAGCAGTGGCGAGTTTCGGGTCCAAGAGACCCAGTACTTC.

This chain joins TRBV27 and TRBJ2-7; D uncertain. The CDR3 spans 15 residues. Looked up from germline, CDR1 is MNHEY and CDR2 is SMNVEV (reference sequence). Deletions cut 2 bases from V and 2 bases from J, with 13 bases between. DNA of the CDR3: TGTGCCAGCAGTTTAGGGATAACACCCACCTACGAGCAGTACTTC. Its translation: CASSLGITPTYEQYF.

This clonotype showed up many times. The chain is built from TRBV7-2 and TRBJ2-3, with 12 positions matching TRBD2. Germline trimming cut 1 base from V and 1 base from J; bases unmatched to any gene: 0. Germline lookup yields CDR1 SGHTA and CDR2 FQGNSA. This CDR3 has 16 amino acids. The CDR3 DNA reads as TGTGCCAGCAGCTTAGGGACTAGCGGGGGCACAGATACGCAGTATTTT. It translates to CASSLGTSGGTDTQYF.

The V call is TRBV4-1, the J call TRBJ2-7, with TRBD2 matching over 7 bases. CDR1 and CDR2 (germline): MGHRA, YSYEKL. CDR3 length: 16 amino acids. V lost 4 bases to trimming and J lost 5 bases; unmatched junction nucleotides: 14. The CDR3 region is CASSRPREGFGHEQYF. In DNA, the CDR3 is TGCGCCAGCAGCCGACCCAGGGAGGGTTTTGGCCACGAGCAGTACTTC.

The sample holds a few counts of this clonotype. The J gene is TRBJ1-5, the V gene TRBV19; D is possibly TRBD1 (5 bases). Trimming removed 2 bases at V and 0 bases at J, with 11 bases between. The germline V gene has CDR1 LNHDA and CDR2 SQIVND (reference sequence). The CDR3 sequence is 16 residues long. The chain's CDR3 is CASSIRGVDSNQPQHF. The CDR3 nucleotides are TGTGCCAGTAGTATAAGGGGCGTGGATAGCAATCAGCCCCAGCATTTT. The whole variable domain, remainder taken from reference TRBV19 and TRBJ1-5, is DGGITQSPKYLFRKEGQNVTLSCEQNLNHDAMYWYRQDPGQGLRLIYYSQIVNDFQKGDIAEGYSVSREKKESFPLTVTSAQKNPTAFYLCASSIRGVDSNQPQHFGDGTRLSIL.

This clonotype was counted only a few times. The gene calls are TRBV6-6 and TRBJ2-3; D is perhaps TRBD2 (7 bases). Per germline, CDR1 MNHNY and CDR2 SVGAGI (reference sequence). The length of the CDR3 is 18 residues. Trimming stripped 2 bases from V and 3 bases from J, with 21 bases between. CDR3: CASSYIRAGANRTDTQYF. The CDR3 DNA is TGTGCCAGCAGTTACATTAGGGCGGGGGCCAACAGGACAGATACGCAGTATTTT.

This clonotype was seen a handful of times. The genes are TRBV7-6 and TRBJ2-5, with D possibly matching TRBD1 (9 bases). The ends were cut back, 6 bases at V and 7 bases at J, with 21 bases in the middle. The CDR3 length is 15 residues. Germline V CDR1 and CDR2: SGHVS, FNYEAQ. The CDR3 DNA reads TGTGCCAGCAGTGACGGGACAGGGACTAGGAGGACCCAGTACTTC. Protein sequence: CASSDGTGTRRTQYF.

There are a few counts of this clonotype. The V and J genes are TRBV20-1 and TRBJ2-5; no clear D. V was clipped by 5 bases and J by 1 base, with 11 bases between them. This CDR3 spans 13 amino acids. CDR1 is DFQATT and CDR2 is SNEGSKA in the germline V gene (reference sequence). CDR3 coding DNA: TGCAGTGCTGGCTCGGAATTCCAAGAGACCCAGTACTTC. As protein: CSAGSEFQETQYF.

This clonotype came up many times. The chain carries TRBV7-6 and TRBJ2-2; a weak D match, TRBD1 (5 bases). CDR3 length equals 15 residues. The germline V gene has CDR1 SGHVS and CDR2 FNYEAQ. The V and J ends lost 4 bases and 3 bases respectively, with 12 bases between them. DNA for the CDR3: TGTGCCAGCAGCTCCAGGGATTCGGACACCGGGGAGCTGTTTTTT. Translating gives CASSSRDSDTGELFF.

This clonotype was observed at least ten times. The rearrangement uses TRBV7-2 and TRBJ1-5, with 7 bases that match TRBD1. The CDR3 is 14 residues long. After removal of 1 base from V and 8 bases from J, the junction contained 5 bases not matched to a gene. The germline V gene has CDR1 SGHTA and CDR2 FQGNSA. This CDR3 reads CASSLDQTGKPQHF. The CDR3 DNA is TGTGCCAGCAGCTTAGACCAGACAGGGAAGCCCCAGCATTTT. The variable domain in full, completed from reference TRBV7-2 and TRBJ1-5, reads GAGVSQSPSNKVTEKGKDVELRCDPISGHTALYWYRQSLGQGLEFLIYFQGNSAPDKSGLPSDRFSAERTGGSVSTLTIQRTQQEDSAVYLCASSLDQTGKPQHFGDGTRLSIL.

This clonotype was recorded a few times. The chain combines TRBV10-3 with TRBJ2-1; D not certain. The CDR3 spans 12 residues. CDR1 is ENHRY and CDR2 is SYGVKD in the germline V gene. CDR3 sequence reads: CASTELGNEQFF. CDR3 DNA: TGTGCTTCAACGGAGCTGGGCAATGAGCAGTTCTTC.

This clonotype was detected a few times. At one of its ends the junction is not consistent with the germline gene, which may arise from a read error. The gene calls are TRBV14 and TRBJ1-6; TRBD1 agrees at 9 bases. This CDR3 spans 14 amino acids. CDR1 is SGHDN, CDR2 FVKESK, per germline. In DNA, the CDR3 is TGTGCCAGCAGCCCGGGACAGGGTAATTCATCCCTCCACTTT. Its translation: CASSPGQGNSSLHF. Complete variable domain (other parts from reference TRBV14 and TRBJ1-6): EAGVTQFPSHSVIEKGQTVTLRCDPISGHDNLYWYRRVMGKEIKFLLHFVKESKQDESGMPNNRFLAERTGGTYSTLKVQPAELEDSGVYFCASSPGQGNSSLHFGNGTRLTVT.

A few counts support this clonotype. The gene calls are TRBV4-2 and TRBJ1-3; TRBD1 matches at 10 bases. The germline CDR1 and CDR2 sequences are LGHNA and YNFKEQ. The length of the CDR3 is 16 residues. The junction had 3 bases not matched to a gene; V was cut back by 0 bases and J by 4 bases. As DNA, the CDR3 is TGTGCCAGCAGCCAAGAGGGACAGGGGCACGGAAACACCATATATTTT. This gives the protein CASSQEGQGHGNTIYF.

This clonotype was detected only a few times. The V call is TRBV4-2, the J call TRBJ2-5; no reliable D call. CDR3 length equals 13 residues. Per the germline V gene, CDR1 is LGHNA and CDR2 is YNFKEQ. The V gene lost 5 bases and the J gene lost 3 bases, with 10 bases spanning the gap. CDR3 DNA sequence: TGTGCCAGCAGCGGTACACGTAAAGAGACCCAGTACTTC. Protein: CASSGTRKETQYF.

V and J are TRBV9 and TRBJ1-5; a weak D match, TRBD1 (6 bases). The CDR3 has 15 residues. Germline V gene sequence: CDR1 SGDLS, CDR2 YYNGEE. V lost 0 bases and J lost 3, with 10 bases in between. As DNA, the CDR3 is TGTGCCAGCAGCGTAGGGACAGCCTTCAATCAGCCCCAGCATTTT. Translated, it gives CASSVGTAFNQPQHF.

This clonotype has a handful of counts. V gene TRBV19 combines with J gene TRBJ1-2; weak D call: TRBD1 (5 bases). Looked up from germline, CDR1 is LNHDA and CDR2 is SQIVND (reference sequence). The V gene lost 7 bases and the J gene lost 3 bases, with 18 bases spanning the gap. This CDR3 is built from 15 residues. In DNA, the CDR3 is TGTGCCAGTACCCCCGCTCAGGGTGGATACTATGGCTACACCTTC. Protein: CASTPAQGGYYGYTF.

This clonotype was observed at least ten times. The V call is TRBV7-6, the J call TRBJ1-1; the match to TRBD1 covers 7 bases. With 5 bases clipped from V and 8 bases from J, the junction kept 8 bases outside the gene matches. Germline V gene lookup returns CDR1 SGHVS and CDR2 FNYEAQ. The CDR3 consists of 13 residues. As DNA, the CDR3 is TGTGCCAGCAGCCCAGGGACAGCTCTGGAAGCTTTCTTT. It codes for CASSPGTALEAFF.

V usage is TRBV4-1 and J usage is TRBJ1-2; the D gene is possibly TRBD1 (6 bases). Deletions cut 0 bases from V and 1 base from J, with 15 bases between. CDR3 length: 17 amino acids. Germline V lookup: CDR1 MGHRA, CDR2 YSYEKL. CDR3 loop: CASSQDRTETNNYGYTF. CDR3 nucleotide sequence: TGCGCCAGCAGCCAAGATAGGACAGAAACTAATAACTATGGCTACACCTTC.

J is TRBJ1-2 and V is TRBV7-9; the D is unclear. The V gene lost 4 bases and the J gene lost 7 bases, with 16 bases spanning the gap. CDR1 and CDR2 from the germline V gene are SEHNR and FQNEAQ (reference sequence). This CDR3 contains 14 residues. CDR3 sequence: CASSSPGQMGGYTF. CDR3 DNA sequence: TGTGCCAGCAGCTCCCCGGGCCAAATGGGTGGCTACACCTTC.

This clonotype was detected only once. This chain joins TRBV6-1 and TRBJ1-2; D is undetermined. Germline CDR1 is MNHNS and CDR2 is SASEGT. This CDR3 region has 14 residues. The V end lost 2 bases, the J end lost 8 bases, and 15 bases lay between the germline ends. This chain's CDR3 is CASSEWLGRGGYTF. The DNA of the CDR3 is TGTGCCAGCAGTGAATGGCTCGGGAGAGGAGGCTACACCTTC.